Listed here are 15 T cell receptor beta chains from one sample, sequenced in a study of OX40 agonist ivuxolimab in advanced cancers. Libraries were prepared by immunoSEQ multiplex PCR; TCRdb keeps only in-frame clonotypes and omits some of them. The sample holds more than 80,000 clones; around nine tenths are singletons and the top ten take around 0.33%. The sequenced sample was CD4+ or CD8+ T cells sorted from blood, obtained in a trial of the OX40 agonist ivuxolimab. The receptors shown here come from an adult with an advanced solid tumor such as melanoma, head and neck, liver or kidney cancer.

The count of this clone is one. CDR3 nucleotides: TGCACCAGCAGCCAAGTTTCCCTGAGGCTAGCGGGACAAGAGACCCAGTACTTC. Translation gives CTSSQVSLRLAGQETQYF. This chain connects TRBV1 to TRBJ2-5; TRBD2, the D gene given by the table, was not confirmed from the DNA. TRBV1 is deemed a pseudogene. The CDR3 is 18 amino acids.

For the CDR3, the DNA is TGTGCCAGCAGCAATGAGACTTTGAGCTCCTACAATGAGCAGTTCTTC. Amino acids: CASSNETLSSYNEQFF. V gene TRBV21-1 combines with J gene TRBJ2-1; whether TRBD2, the table's D call, matches the DNA was not checked. TRBV21-1 is a pseudogene locus. This CDR3 contains 16 residues.

The rearrangement links TRBV7-9 to TRBJ1-3; 7 bases align to TRBD1. The CDR3 runs 17 residues. Germline trimming cut 4 bases from V and 1 base from J; bases unmatched to any gene: 10. Germline V lookup: CDR1 SEHNR, CDR2 FQNEAQ (reference sequence). CDR3 residues: CASSSPRSGGSGNTIYF. The CDR3 nucleotides are TGTGCCAGCAGCTCACCCCGTTCAGGGGGGTCTGGAAACACCATATATTTT.

This chain joins TRBV21-1 and TRBJ2-1; the D call in the table, TRBD1, was not verified against the DNA. TRBV21-1 is listed as a pseudogene. The CDR3 totals 16 residues. The CDR3 here is CASSKEGALSDNEQFF. In DNA form, the CDR3 reads TGTGCCAGCAGCAAAGAAGGGGCGCTATCCGACAATGAGCAGTTCTTC.

The CDR3 spells CASSLGDRNYGYTF. As DNA, the CDR3 is TGCGCCAGCAGCTTGGGGGACAGGAACTATGGCTACACCTTC. The V and J genes are TRBV5-1 and TRBJ1-2; 8 bases map to TRBD1. Trimming cost V 0 bases and J 2 bases; bases outside gene matches: 0. The CDR3 spans 14 residues. Per the germline V gene, CDR1 is SGHRS and CDR2 is YFSETQ.

This chain joins TRBV18 and TRBJ2-5; weak D call: TRBD1 (6 bases). The V end lost 5 bases, the J end lost 1 base, and 17 bases lay between the germline ends. The CDR3 length is 16 residues. The germline V gene encodes CDR1 KGHSH and CDR2 LQKENI. The CDR3: CASSRSYLGAQETQYF. For the CDR3, the DNA is TGTGCCAGCTCAAGATCCTACCTGGGGGCCCAAGAGACCCAGTACTTC.

This chain uses TRBV4-2 with TRBJ2-7; TRBD2 agrees at 9 bases. J lost 4 bases, V lost 1 base, and 2 bases had no gene match. The CDR3 sequence is 14 residues long. Germline loops: CDR1 LGHNA, CDR2 YNFKEQ. The CDR3 bases are TGTGCCAGCAGCCAAGGACTAGCGGAATACGAGCAGTACTTC. Translation: CASSQGLAEYEQYF.

The V gene is TRBV4-3, the J gene TRBJ2-1; D is unresolved. Between the trimmed V and J ends, which lost 6 bases and 0 bases, there was a span of 15 bases. This CDR3 has 16 amino acids. Per the germline V gene, CDR1 is LGHNA and CDR2 is YSLEER. The CDR3 is CASSFGAPSSYNEQFF. Here the CDR3 DNA reads TGCGCCAGCAGTTTTGGCGCCCCTAGCTCCTACAATGAGCAGTTCTTC.

The genes are TRBV6-1 and TRBJ2-7, with D possibly being TRBD1 (6 bases). V lost 0 bases, J lost 2 bases, and 8 bases lay in between. The CDR3 runs 14 residues. Germline CDR1 is MNHNS and CDR2 is SASEGT. The chain's CDR3 is CASSEAGAAYEQYF. The CDR3 DNA sequence: TGTGCCAGCAGTGAAGCGGGGGCGGCCTACGAGCAGTACTTC.

The gene calls are TRBV6-6 and TRBJ2-2; 9 positions agree with TRBD1. The junction had 5 bases not matched to a gene; V was cut back by 10 bases and J by 2 bases. Germline-derived CDR1 and CDR2 are MNHNY and SVGAGI (reference sequence). The CDR3 extends over 14 amino acids. The CDR3 nucleotides are TGTGCCATCGGACAGGGGACAAACACCGGGGAGCTGTTTTTT. Encoded protein: CAIGQGTNTGELFF.

A single count supports this clone. CDR3 in DNA: TGCGCCAGCAGCCAAGCCTCAGGACCAGGGGCAGATACGCAGTATTTT. Translated: CASSQASGPGADTQYF. The chain joins TRBV5-1 to TRBJ2-3; D is possibly TRBD1 (6 bases). The CDR3 is 16 amino acids. The V gene lost 4 bases and the J gene lost 4 bases, with 19 bases spanning the gap. Germline V gene data show CDR1 as SGHRS and CDR2 as YFSETQ.

The rearrangement uses TRBV14 and TRBJ2-7, with 7 positions matching TRBD2. The CDR3 is 14 residues long. After removal of 2 bases from V and 4 bases from J, the junction contained 5 bases not matched to a gene. Germline V gene sequence: CDR1 SGHDN, CDR2 FVKESK. CDR3 in amino acids: CASSQRLAVYEQYF. The CDR3 nucleotides read TGTGCCAGCAGCCAACGGCTAGCGGTTTACGAGCAGTACTTC.

This rearrangement joins TRBV19 to TRBJ2-7, with 11 nucleotides matching TRBD2. CDR1 is LNHDA and CDR2 is SQIVND in the germline V gene (reference sequence). Losses at the gene ends were 10 bases for V and 6 bases for J; bases not matched to a gene: 14. This CDR3 has 15 residues. The CDR3 DNA follows: TGTGCCACCAGGCGCGTAGCGGGAGGGCCAGCCGAGCAGTACTTC. This codes for CATRRVAGGPAEQYF.

V and J are TRBV6-6 and TRBJ2-3; TRBD1 aligns across 11 bases. V was clipped by 6 bases and J by 7 bases; unmatched bases: 6. Germline CDR1 MNHNY, CDR2 SVGAGI (reference sequence). The CDR3 spans 14 residues. This CDR3 is CASRPGTGGNTQYF. CDR3 coding DNA: TGTGCCAGCAGGCCCGGGACAGGGGGAAATACGCAGTATTTT.

V gene TRBV30 combines with J gene TRBJ2-4; TRBD1 might be the D (6 bases). Germline V gene lookup returns CDR1 GTSNPN and CDR2 SVGIG (reference sequence). The CDR3 runs 14 residues. V was trimmed by 2 bases and J by 0 bases, leaving 8 bases between them. This CDR3 reads CAWSHRVAKNIQYF. CDR3 nucleotide sequence: TGTGCCTGGAGTCACAGGGTAGCCAAAAACATTCAGTACTTC.